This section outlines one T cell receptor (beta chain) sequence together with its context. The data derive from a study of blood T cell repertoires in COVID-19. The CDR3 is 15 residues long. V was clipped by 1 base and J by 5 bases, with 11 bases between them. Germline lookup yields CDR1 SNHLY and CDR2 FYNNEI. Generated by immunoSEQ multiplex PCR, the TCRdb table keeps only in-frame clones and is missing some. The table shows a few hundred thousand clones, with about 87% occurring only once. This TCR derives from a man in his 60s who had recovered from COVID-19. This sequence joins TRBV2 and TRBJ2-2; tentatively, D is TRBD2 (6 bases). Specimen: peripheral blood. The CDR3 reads CASSEVGAGTGELFF. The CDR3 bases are TGTGCCAGCAGTGAAGTGGGTGCGGGAACCGGGGAGCTGTTTTTT. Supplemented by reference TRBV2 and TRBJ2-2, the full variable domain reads EPEVTQTPSHQVTQMGQEVILRCVPISNHLYFYWYRQILGQKVEFLVSFYNNEISEKSEIFDDQFSVERPDGSNFTLKIRSTKLEDSAMYFCASSEVGAGTGELFFGEGSRLTVL.